This TCR beta chain derives from a study of beta chain features in type 1 diabetes. Whole-study findings and limits: Patients with type 1 diabetes carried fewer insertions and had more deletions at their VDJ junctions. Type 1 diabetes patients showed a moderate but significant shortening of TCRB CDR3s in all four CD4+ subsets. Reads derived from cDNA could over-represent cells showing high TCR expression. With patients and controls alike, PCR might favor shorter templates to an equal degree.

Sequencing targeted expressed TCRB transcripts, as all isolated RNA had been reverse transcribed. Clones were sequenced by immunoSEQ multiplex PCR, and TCRdb holds only the in-frame ones, with some missing. The sample shows about 120,000 clones, roughly a sixth of them seen only once. This CDR3 is built from 15 residues. The germline V gene encodes CDR1 KGHSH and CDR2 LQKENI. The V segment lost 0 bases and the J segment 2 bases; nucleotides outside the gene matches: 4. This clone appeared a few times. Its antigen is currently unknown. The chain links TRBV18 to TRBJ2-7; 7 bases are shared with TRBD1. This receptor was obtained from a man aged 18 to 30 with type 1 diabetes. Sequencing was done on a sample of central memory CD4+ T cells from blood. CDR3 DNA: TGTGCCAGCTCACCACCCGGACAGGCCCCCTACGAGCAGTACTTC. Its protein product is CASSPPGQAPYEQYF.